This T cell receptor beta chain was found in a study of tumor-infiltrating lymphocytes in localized non-small cell lung cancer. Overall study results and limits: No T-cell fraction difference was seen between IM1 and IM2 tumors.

The CDR3 sequence is 15 residues long. V lost 2 bases and J lost 5; bases outside the gene matches: 8. Germline CDR1 and CDR2: LNHNV and YYDKDF (reference sequence). TCRdb keeps only in-frame clones here, not all; method: immunoSEQ multiplex PCR. The sample contains 15,000 to 20,000 clones, approximately 73% of which appear only once. As for this clone: Its antigen is still unknown.

This receptor was obtained from a human donor with non-small cell lung cancer. The chain recombines TRBV15 with TRBJ2-7; 8 positions match TRBD1. Sequencing was carried out using lung tumor tissue. The CDR3 coding sequence is TGTGCCACCAGCAGAAAGACGACAGGGGATCACGAGCAGTACTTC. Amino acid sequence: CATSRKTTGDHEQYF. The whole variable domain, filled in from reference TRBV15 and TRBJ2-7, reads DAMVIQNPRYQVTQFGKPVTLSCSQTLNHNVMYWYQQKSSQAPKLLFHYYDKDFNNEADTPDNFQSRRPNTSFCFLDIRSPGLGDTAMYLCATSRKTTGDHEQYFGPGTRLTVT.